Below, one T cell receptor beta chain is given with its context. The antigen remains undetermined. This sample was taken from a study of CD8 T cells in ankylosing spondylitis. Regarding the study as a whole: In peripheral blood, disease-linked CD8+ clones occurred at relatively low frequencies. The study identified a TCR beta motif of roughly eight highly homologous variants that appeared characteristic of ankylosing spondylitis blood. The authors reported significant enrichment of disease-linked clones in matched ankylosing spondylitis synovial fluid.

J lost 2 bases, V lost 4 bases, and 1 base had no gene match. Germline CDR1 is SEHNR and CDR2 is FQNEAQ (reference sequence). The CDR3 length is 14 residues. Each TCR beta library was made by quantitative 5'-RACE that incorporated molecular barcodes. TCRdb analysed the 5' RACE reads with MiXCR anew, one entry per CDR3 protein. The data show 200,000 to 250,000 distinct CDR3 sequences, around 17% seen once. V is TRBV7-9 and J is TRBJ2-1, with 8 bases fitting TRBD2. The clonotype comes from a male donor with ankylosing spondylitis. Material for sequencing was blood, either unsorted or a sorted T cell fraction (not recorded which). CDR3 in amino acids: CASSSGGAYNEQFF. In nucleotides, the CDR3 is TGTGCCAGCAGCTCCGGGGGGGCCTACAATGAGCAGTTCTTC.